This TCR beta chain was obtained from a study of shared clonotypes between healthy human individuals. The CDR3 spans 15 residues. Trimming pared 6 bases from V and 9 bases from J, leaving 21 bases between. Germline CDR1 is KGHSH and CDR2 is LQKENI. The assay was immunoSEQ multiplex PCR, and TCRdb's table has in-frame clones only and misses some. The table shows approximately 1.5 million clones, with approximately 98.5% occurring only once. Nashville, Tennessee was home to all donors, each a Caucasian adult. The rearrangement uses TRBV18 and TRBJ2-1, with D tentatively TRBD1 or TRBD2 (6 bases each). The sample consisted of naive CD4+ T cells sorted from blood. Subset specified: CD45RA+ positively selected. The TCR comes from a man aged 25-45 years in good health. The CDR3 region is CASSPSPRGRVEQFF. The CDR3 nucleotides read TGTGCCAGCTCTCCCTCCCCCCGGGGGCGCGTTGAGCAGTTCTTC.